This TCR beta chain was recovered during a study of blood T cell repertoires in COVID-19. Background on the study: Italy, Spain and the United States were the sources of the convalescent and acute COVID-19 samples. Nucleic acid was either cDNA or gDNA, and it came from T cells, B-cell-depleted T cells, or PBMCs.

Assay: immunoSEQ multiplex PCR; the TCRdb copy retains only in-frame clones and omits some. The sample consists of over 50,000 clones, about nine tenths of them appearing once. The receptor was derived from a man older than 75 with acute or convalescent COVID-19. The sequencing input was peripheral blood.

CDR3 DNA sequence: TGCGCCCCCCGCCGACAGGGGGACCGCTATGGCTACACCTTC. It translates to CAPRRQGDRYGYTF. This chain joins TRBV4-1 and TRBJ1-2, with 9 bases that match TRBD1. V was pared by 11 bases and J by 4 bases, with 11 bases of the junction left unmatched. The germline CDR1 and CDR2 sequences are MGHRA and YSYEKL. This CDR3 contains 14 residues.